This record covers a single T cell receptor beta chain. The data were taken from a study of a mutant IDH1 vaccine in newly diagnosed glioma. As for the study in general: Patients' prior therapy spanned radiotherapy, temozolomide, or both; most underwent both.

Sequenced by immunoSEQ multiplex PCR; TCRdb stores in-frame clones only, minus some. The data show 30,000 to 35,000 clones, with about 85% seen just once and 4.8% held by the top ten. Time point given: baseline, week 1 (first vaccination visit). Stated treatment: pre-vaccination baseline after standard-of-care therapy. This TCR was sampled from a middle-aged woman with glioma. The specimen was PBMCs, collected from a glioma patient treated with radiotherapy, temozolomide or both.

This chain's CDR3 is CASSRSGTGQETQYF. The CDR3 nucleotides are TGTGCCAGCAGCCGGTCCGGGACAGGGCAAGAGACCCAGTACTTC. The V and J genes are TRBV6-5 and TRBJ2-5; 9 bases line up with TRBD1. V dropped 6 bases and J dropped 2; count of bases not matched to a gene: 7. Germline-derived CDR1 and CDR2 are MNHEY and SVGAGI. The CDR3 totals 15 residues.